Listed below are T cell receptor beta chains from one sample, sequenced in a study of vaccination effects on CD4 cells after COVID-19. Sequencing was performed with immunoSEQ multiplex PCR; in TCRdb, only in-frame clones are kept and a portion is missing. The top ten hold roughly a tenth of the sample, which has about 43,000 clones, roughly 72% seen once. Their antigen targets remain unknown. The sequences come from CD4+ T cells from PBMCs cultured with SARS-CoV-2 spike peptides, collected before COVID-19 vaccination. The source of these receptors is a human donor who received a COVID-19 vaccine. Each CDR3 is given with its conserved first and last residue. Each record gives: CDR3 length, clone size, D gene, J gene, V gene, CDR3 protein, CDR3 DNA. A D gene is named only where the DNA matches it firmly. The listing skips clone size in some rows; elsewhere it reads once, few, many or a size class.

12,few,NA,TRBJ1-5,TRBV7-2,CASSLDDQPQHF,TGTGCCAGCAGCTTAGATGATCAGCCCCAGCATTTT
14,NA,NA,TRBJ2-5,TRBV28,CASAPRADQETQYF,TGTGCCAGCGCCCCCCGGGCAGACCAAGAGACCCAGTACTTC
14,NA,NA,TRBJ1-2,TRBV28,CASRKGGASYGYTF,TGTGCCAGCAGGAAAGGGGGGGCTAGCTATGGCTACACCTTC
13,NA,NA,TRBJ2-4,TRBV19,CAVEGNTKNIQYF,TGTGCCGTAGAGGGGAATACCAAAAACATTCAGTACTTC
14,NA,NA,TRBJ1-5,TRBV2,CASRGSQSNQPQHF,TGTGCCAGCAGAGGGAGTCAAAGCAATCAGCCCCAGCATTTT
13,once,NA,TRBJ1-1,TRBV14,CASSPFMNTEAFF,TGTGCCAGCAGCCCCTTTATGAACACTGAAGCTTTCTTT
16,NA,NA,TRBJ2-6,TRBV5-1,CASSLAVAPGANVLTF,TGCGCCAGCAGCTTGGCCGTCGCTCCCGGGGCCAACGTCCTGACTTTC
15,NA,NA,TRBJ2-6,TRBV5-4,CASSTPGSGANVLTF,TGTGCCAGCAGTACCCCAGGGTCAGGGGCCAACGTCCTGACTTTC
16,NA,NA,TRBJ2-1,TRBV7-9,CASSLRGAGPYNEQFF,TGTGCCAGCAGCTTACGGGGGGCGGGGCCCTACAATGAGCAGTTCTTC
17,few,TRBD1,TRBJ2-2,TRBV11-2,CASSLDLGQGFTGELFF,TGTGCCAGCAGCTTAGATCTGGGACAGGGTTTCACCGGGGAGCTGTTTTTT
13,few,NA,TRBJ1-5,TRBV30,CAWSLAADQPQHF,TGTGCCTGGAGCCTGGCAGCCGATCAGCCCCAGCATTTT
18,NA,TRBD1,TRBJ1-3,TRBV19,CASSISGTDPISGNTIYF,TGTGCCAGTAGTATTTCCGGGACAGACCCGATCTCTGGAAACACCATATATTTT
13,NA,NA,TRBJ2-1,TRBV24-1,CATSVDAPGEQFF,TGTGCCACCAGTGTGGACGCGCCGGGCGAGCAGTTCTTC
15,NA,NA,TRBJ2-3,TRBV9,CASSERGVYTDTQYF,TGTGCCAGCAGCGAAAGAGGCGTATACACAGATACGCAGTATTTT
13,few,NA,TRBJ1-2,TRBV5-4,CASSPGGGRGYTF,TGTGCCAGCAGCCCTGGGGGGGGCCGTGGCTACACCTTC
17,NA,NA,TRBJ2-6,TRBV7-2,CASSLQGTSSGANVLTF,TGTGCCAGCAGCTTGCAGGGTACTTCCTCTGGGGCCAACGTCCTGACTTTC
18,NA,NA,TRBJ1-5,TRBV5-8,CASTEAGRAGRGGQPQHF,TGTGCCAGCACCGAAGCGGGCAGGGCGGGTAGGGGCGGGCAGCCCCAGCATTTT
15,NA,NA,TRBJ1-3,TRBV7-2,CASSLNVASGNTIYF,TGTGCCAGCAGCTTAAACGTCGCTTCTGGAAACACCATATATTTT
13,NA,NA,TRBJ1-1,TRBV6-5,CASTGALYTEAFF,TGTGCCAGCACGGGGGCCTTGTACACTGAAGCTTTCTTT
14,once,TRBD1,TRBJ2-5,TRBV19,CASNTGVLGETQYF,TGTGCCAGTAATACAGGGGTCTTAGGAGAGACCCAGTACTTC
16,NA,TRBD1,TRBJ1-2,TRBV7-9,CASSLGLTGALYGYTF,TGTGCCAGCAGCTTAGGTCTGACAGGGGCCCTGTATGGCTACACCTTC
14,once,NA,TRBJ1-1,TRBV6-5,CASMLGHRNTEAFF,TGTGCCAGCATGTTAGGACACCGGAACACTGAAGCTTTCTTT
16,NA,TRBD1,TRBJ1-4,TRBV12-5,CASGSHLTGRVEKLFF,TGTGCTAGTGGTTCCCATCTGACAGGGCGTGTTGAAAAACTGTTTTTT
14,NA,NA,TRBJ1-2,TRBV5-6,CASSSLDRMYGYTF,TGTGCCAGCAGCTCCTTGGACAGAATGTATGGCTACACCTTC
15,NA,NA,TRBJ1-5,TRBV6-4,CASSDSSQASGPQHF,TGTGCCAGCAGTGACTCGAGTCAGGCCTCTGGGCCCCAGCATTTT
14,once,TRBD1,TRBJ1-2,TRBV18,CASSQDRENRGYTF,TGTGCCAGCTCACAGGACAGGGAAAACCGAGGCTACACCTTC
15,NA,NA,TRBJ2-6,TRBV18,CASSPRGGGANVLTF,TGTGCCAGCTCACCTCGGGGAGGAGGGGCCAACGTCCTGACTTTC
14,NA,TRBD2,TRBJ2-5,TRBV5-1,CASKVRTSEETQYF,TGCGCCAGCAAGGTTCGGACTAGCGAAGAGACCCAGTACTTC
14,NA,NA,TRBJ2-2,TRBV2,CASSEQANTGELFF,TGTGCCAGCAGTGAACAAGCGAACACCGGGGAGCTGTTTTTT
14,once,TRBD1,TRBJ1-1,TRBV27,CASSKQGLVTEAFF,TGTGCCAGCAGCAAACAGGGGCTTGTCACTGAAGCTTTCTTT
15,NA,NA,TRBJ2-1,TRBV6-6,CASSYAGGGNNEQFF,TGTGCCAGCAGTTACGCAGGGGGGGGTAACAATGAGCAGTTCTTC
17,NA,NA,TRBJ2-6,TRBV4-1,CASSQSPGGSGANVLTF,TGCGCCAGCAGCCAAAGTCCCGGGGGATCTGGGGCCAACGTCCTGACTTTC
13,NA,TRBD1,TRBJ2-5,TRBV6-5,CASSTGQEETQYF,TGTGCCAGCAGTACAGGACAGGAAGAGACCCAGTACTTC
13,NA,NA,TRBJ1-2,TRBV2,CASSKDDNYGYTF,TGTGCCAGCAGTAAGGACGATAACTATGGCTACACCTTC
13,NA,TRBD2,TRBJ2-1,TRBV3-1/TRBV3-2,CASSHRTSLGEFF,TGTGCCAGCAGCCACCGGACTAGCCTGGGGGAGTTCTTC
12,NA,NA,TRBJ2-5,TRBV11-2,CASSSDGETQYF,TGTGCCAGCAGCTCAGACGGGGAGACCCAGTACTTC
15,once,TRBD2,TRBJ2-1,TRBV2,CASSGESGGYNEQFF,TGTGCCAGCAGTGGGGAGAGCGGGGGGTACAATGAGCAGTTCTTC
14,NA,NA,TRBJ1-2,TRBV5-4,CASSLGAGPYGYTF,TGTGCCAGCAGCTTGGGCGCAGGGCCCTATGGCTACACCTTC
15,NA,TRBD1,TRBJ1-6,TRBV6-5,CASSYDGQGLSPLHF,TGTGCCAGCAGTTACGACGGACAGGGGCTTTCACCCCTCCACTTT
14,NA,NA,TRBJ2-2,TRBV30,CAWSRTTYTGELFF,TGTGCCTGGAGCCGAACCACCTACACCGGGGAGCTGTTTTTT
15,NA,TRBD1,TRBJ1-4,TRBV7-9,CASSDTGTGGEKLFF,TGTGCCAGCAGCGATACCGGGACAGGAGGTGAAAAACTGTTTTTT
14,NA,TRBD1,TRBJ1-2,TRBV6-6,CASRQGSGQGPYTF,TGTGCCAGCAGACAGGGGTCGGGACAGGGGCCCTACACCTTC
15,NA,NA,TRBJ1-3,TRBV7-2,CASSLAWSSGNTIYF,TGTGCCAGCAGCTTAGCTTGGAGCTCTGGAAACACCATATATTTT
15,NA,TRBD1,TRBJ1-1,TRBV24-1,CATSSTRTGDTEAFF,TGTGCCACCAGTTCGACTCGGACAGGAGACACTGAAGCTTTCTTT
14,NA,TRBD1,TRBJ1-2,TRBV7-3,CASSPTGANYGYTF,TGTGCCAGCAGCCCCACAGGGGCTAACTATGGCTACACCTTC
15,once,TRBD1,TRBJ2-5,TRBV5-1,CASSLYSGGGETQYF,TGCGCCAGCAGCTTGTATTCAGGGGGCGGGGAGACCCAGTACTTC
15,NA,NA,TRBJ1-5,TRBV7-2,CASRSDSYSNQPQHF,TGTGCCAGCAGATCGGACAGCTATAGCAATCAGCCCCAGCATTTT
13,NA,TRBD1,TRBJ1-5,TRBV12-3/TRBV12-4,CASSGQGHQPQHF,TGTGCCAGCAGTGGACAGGGCCACCAGCCCCAGCATTTT
16,NA,NA,TRBJ1-2,TRBV7-2,CASSLAGTLNNYGYTF,TGTGCCAGCAGCTTAGCCGGGACATTGAATAACTATGGCTACACCTTC
11,NA,NA,TRBJ1-2,TRBV3-1/TRBV3-2,CASSQATGYTF,TGTGCCAGCAGCCAAGCTACCGGCTACACCTTC
18,few,TRBD1,TRBJ1-4,TRBV27,CASSPLGQGRPPNEKLFF,TGTGCCAGCAGTCCCTTGGGACAGGGGAGGCCGCCAAATGAAAAACTGTTTTTT
16,few,TRBD1,TRBJ1-2,TRBV5-6,CASSRPMGTVNYGYTF,TGTGCCAGCAGCCGCCCAATGGGGACAGTTAACTATGGCTACACCTTC
13,NA,NA,TRBJ2-3,TRBV4-3,CASSQSPPDTQYF,TGCGCCAGCAGCCAATCCCCCCCAGATACGCAGTATTTT
13,NA,TRBD1,TRBJ1-2,TRBV27,CASGPRQGYGYTF,TGTGCCAGCGGGCCTAGACAGGGCTATGGCTACACCTTC
16,once,TRBD2,TRBJ2-3,TRBV5-6,CASSLWAGGSTDTQYF,TGTGCCAGCAGCTTGTGGGCCGGGGGGAGCACAGATACGCAGTATTTT